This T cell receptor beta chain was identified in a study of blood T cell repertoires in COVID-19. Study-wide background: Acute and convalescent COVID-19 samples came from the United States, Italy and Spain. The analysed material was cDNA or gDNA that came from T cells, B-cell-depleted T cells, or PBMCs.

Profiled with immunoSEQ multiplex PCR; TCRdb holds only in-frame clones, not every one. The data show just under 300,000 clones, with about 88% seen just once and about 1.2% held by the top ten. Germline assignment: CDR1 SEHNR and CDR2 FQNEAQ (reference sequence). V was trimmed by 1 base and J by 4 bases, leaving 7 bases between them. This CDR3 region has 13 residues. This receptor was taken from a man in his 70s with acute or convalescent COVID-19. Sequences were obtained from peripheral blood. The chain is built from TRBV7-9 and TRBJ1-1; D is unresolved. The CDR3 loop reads CASSLERFTEAFF. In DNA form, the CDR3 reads TGTGCCAGCAGCTTAGAGCGGTTCACTGAAGCTTTCTTT.